Each of the 9 T cell receptor beta chains below was sequenced from the same sample in a study of tumor and adjacent non-tumor tissue in lung cancer. Three rounds of nested PCR, following a modified ARM-PCR protocol, produced the TCRbeta library. TCRdb called the multiplex PCR reads again in MiXCR, with one record for every CDR3 protein. The sample includes about 200,000 distinct CDR3 sequences, about 76% of them seen just once. RNA was extracted from bulk tissue without any cell sorting. Sequencing was performed on lung tumor tissue. The receptors stem from a man aged 55 to 69 with non-small cell lung cancer.

This clonotype turned up a few times. The chain has TRBV5-1 and TRBJ2-1, with 9 bases matching TRBD2. CDR1 is SGHRS and CDR2 is YFSETQ in the germline V gene. V gave up 5 bases and J gave up 6 bases; unmatched junction bases: 3. CDR3 size: 13 residues. CDR3 loop: CASRAGGINEQFF. The DNA of the CDR3 is TGCGCCAGCAGGGCGGGAGGGATCAATGAGCAGTTCTTC.

A word on this clonotype: This is likely a read error, given that the CDR3 carries no conserved phenylalanine or tryptophan at its end. The chain employs TRBV6-5 and TRBJ2-1; D is unclear. Trimming removed 2 bases from V and 5 bases from J, with 16 bases in between. The CDR3 runs to 16 residues. Germline V gives CDR1 MNHEY, CDR2 SVGAGI. This CDR3 is CASSYRGSEADNEQFV. The DNA for the CDR3 is TGTGCCAGCAGTTACCGTGGTTCCGAGGCCGACAATGAGCAGTTCGTC.

Details on this clonotype: An end of the junction differs from the germline gene, which may be a read error. The chain links TRBV29-1 to TRBJ2-3; D call uncertain. Germline V gives CDR1 SQVTM, CDR2 ANQGSEA. The CDR3 contains 12 residues. This CDR3 reads CNVVDFRDTQYF. The CDR3 region has the DNA TGCAACGTCGTAGATTTTCGAGATACACAGTATTTT.

Points on this clonotype: This sequence may be a read error, since a much larger clone differs from it by one base. The CDR3 does not end in the conserved phenylalanine or tryptophan, so this is likely a read error. The chain has TRBV11-3 and TRBJ2-2; D unclear. Trimming took off 7 bases at V and 8 bases at J, with 17 bases between the two ends. Per germline, CDR1 SGHNT and CDR2 YENEEA. The CDR3 loop spans 14 amino acids. Here the CDR3 DNA reads TGTGCCAGCACCTCCAGGCCCCCTATAGGGGAGCTGTTTTAT. Its protein is CASTSRPPIGELFY.

About this clonotype itself: One end of the junction does not line up with germline, which may come from a read error. This rearrangement joins TRBV20-1 to TRBJ2-3, with unresolved D. The germline CDR1 and CDR2 sequences are DFQATT and SNEGSKA (reference sequence). This CDR3 has 11 amino acids. CDR3 coding DNA: TGTAGTGCCTCCCCGATGGATACGCAGTTCTTT. Residues: CSASPMDTQFF.

This clonotype was observed a handful of times. The V gene is TRBV30, the J gene TRBJ2-5; D gene unclear. Trimming took off 0 bases at V and 0 bases at J, with 5 bases between the two ends. This CDR3 contains 13 residues. The germline CDR1 and CDR2 sequences are GTSNPN and SVGIG (reference sequence). CDR3 sequence reads: CAWSVLYQETQYF. The CDR3 nucleotides read TGTGCCTGGAGTGTACTGTACCAAGAGACCCAGTACTTC.

For this clonotype: It is likely a read error, because the conserved phenylalanine at the end of the CDR3 is missing. This chain joins TRBV6-6 and TRBJ1-5, with unresolved D. In germline, CDR1 is MNHNY, CDR2 SVGAGI (reference sequence). There are 12 residues in the CDR3. Deletions cut 2 bases from V and 5 bases from J, with 4 bases between. The CDR3 sequence is CASSYGDQPQHY. Written as DNA, the CDR3 is TGTGCCAGCAGTTACGGCGATCAGCCCCAGCATTAT.

V usage is TRBV6-4 and J usage is TRBJ1-3, with unresolved D. The CDR3 consists of 18 residues. The germline CDR1 and CDR2 sequences are MRHNA and SNTAGT. V was pared by 7 bases and J by 0 bases, with 22 bases between. The CDR3 protein is CASIPPYPSNFSGNTIYF. The CDR3 bases are TGTGCCAGCATCCCCCCCTATCCTTCGAATTTCTCTGGAAACACCATATATTTT.

In the case of this clonotype: The junction differs from germline at one of its ends, possibly a read error. This chain connects TRBV5-6 to TRBJ1-1, with D possibly being TRBD1 (5 bases). Germline CDR1 SGHDT, CDR2 YYEEEE. This CDR3 has 12 residues. The CDR3 DNA is TGTGCCAGCAACTTGATGCAGGGACGGGCTATCTTT. Amino acid sequence: CASNLMQGRAIF.